These T cell receptor beta chains were read from a single sample in a study of cytomegalovirus exposure and HLA in healthy donors. Clones were sequenced by immunoSEQ multiplex PCR, and TCRdb holds only the in-frame ones, with some missing. Among approximately 100,000 clones listed, around 83% were seen once. The sample comprised PBMCs. The receptor source for this set is a woman between 18 and 29 years old in good health and CMV-seronegative. The CDR3 runs from the conserved cysteine through the conserved F or W. Fields, in order: D gene, J gene, V gene, clone size, CDR3 protein, CDR3 DNA. The D gene is left open where the match is weak. Part of the rows lack a size; the others show once, few, many or a class for expanded clones.

TRBD2 | TRBJ2-7 | TRBV27 | once | CASSPTETSATYEQYF | TGTGCCAGCAGTCCAACCGAGACTAGCGCAACCTACGAGCAGTACTTC
TRBD2 | TRBJ2-3 | TRBV5-1 | . | CASSLGKAGAFTDTQYF | TGCGCCAGCAGCTTGGGGAAAGCGGGGGCCTTCACAGATACGCAGTATTTT
TRBD1 | TRBJ2-7 | TRBV25-1 | . | CASSPGQGVYEQYF | TGTGCCAGCAGTCCAGGACAGGGGGTCTACGAGCAGTACTTC
. | TRBJ1-4 | TRBV4-1 | . | CASSQVGLTNEKLFF | TGCGCCAGCAGCCAAGTGGGACTGACTAATGAAAAACTGTTTTTT
TRBD2 | TRBJ2-7 | TRBV11-2 | . | CASSVPASGGPATYEQYF | TGTGCCAGCAGCGTCCCGGCTAGCGGGGGGCCGGCTACCTACGAGCAGTACTTC
. | TRBJ2-6 | TRBV4-2 | . | CASSQDLNSGANVLTF | TGTGCCAGCAGCCAAGATTTAAACTCTGGGGCCAACGTCCTGACTTTC
TRBD2 | TRBJ2-1 | TRBV12-5 | . | CASGLVQAGGYNEQFF | TGTGCTAGTGGTTTGGTCCAAGCGGGGGGGTACAATGAGCAGTTCTTC
TRBD1 | TRBJ2-5 | TRBV9 | . | CASSAQTGAEETQYF | TGTGCCAGCAGCGCACAGACAGGGGCCGAAGAGACCCAGTACTTC
TRBD1 | TRBJ2-2 | TRBV7-2 | . | CASTPGTANTGELFF | TGTGCCAGCACCCCCGGGACAGCGAACACCGGGGAGCTGTTTTTT
. | TRBJ2-3 | TRBV4-3 | . | CASSRGYPSTDTQYF | TGCGCCAGCAGCCGCGGGTATCCTAGCACAGATACGCAGTATTTT
TRBD2 | TRBJ2-1 | TRBV2 | few | CASSEGTSGYNEQFF | TGTGCCAGCAGTGAGGGGACTAGCGGTTACAATGAGCAGTTCTTC
. | TRBJ2-3 | TRBV27 | . | CASSKGEGVTDTQYF | TGTGCCAGCAGTAAAGGTGAGGGGGTGACAGATACGCAGTATTTT
. | TRBJ1-2 | TRBV30 | . | CAWSSRTLYGYTF | TGTGCCTGGAGTTCAAGGACACTATATGGCTACACCTTC
. | TRBJ2-2 | TRBV20-1 | . | CSARHSGELFF | TGCAGTGCAAGACACTCCGGGGAGCTGTTTTTT
. | TRBJ1-4 | TRBV7-9 | few | CASGGENEKLFF | TGTGCCAGCGGGGGGGAGAATGAAAAACTGTTTTTT
. | TRBJ1-2 | TRBV11-1 | . | CASSFSGIGYTF | TGTGCCAGCAGCTTTTCAGGGATCGGCTACACCTTC
. | TRBJ1-1 | TRBV27 | . | CASSFLGRENTEAFF | TGTGCCAGCAGTTTTCTAGGGAGGGAGAACACTGAAGCTTTCTTT
TRBD1 | TRBJ1-2 | TRBV6-1 | . | CASSFDRDEGYTF | TGTGCCAGCAGCTTCGACAGGGACGAGGGCTACACCTTC
TRBD2 | TRBJ2-2 | TRBV27 | . | CASSILAGMDGELFF | TGTGCCAGCAGTATACTAGCGGGGATGGACGGGGAGCTGTTTTTT
. | TRBJ1-1 | TRBV7-6 | few | CASSLVELNTEAFF | TGTGCCAGCAGCTTAGTGGAGTTGAACACTGAAGCTTTCTTT
. | TRBJ1-6 | TRBV4-2 | . | CASSQGRDSPLHF | TGTGCCAGCAGCCAAGGGCGGGATTCACCCCTCCACTTT
. | TRBJ1-2 | TRBV4-3 | . | CASSQERSSGGYTF | TGCGCCAGCAGCCAAGAGAGATCCTCAGGGGGCTACACCTTC
TRBD1 | TRBJ2-7 | TRBV7-9 | . | CSSSRQGQRYEQYF | TGTTCCAGCAGCCGTCAGGGACAGCGCTACGAGCAGTACTTC